One T cell receptor beta chain is described in this entry. The germline V gene has CDR1 SGHKS and CDR2 YYEKEE (reference sequence). Trimming left V 2 bases short and J 6 bases short, with 15 bases between. The CDR3 is made up of 14 amino acids. The data derive from a study of blood T cells in healthy people across ages. With a J-beta primer mix and a sample-barcoded 5' primer, a second PCR ran about 7 to 12 cycles. TCRdb analysed the 5' RACE reads with MiXCR anew, one entry per CDR3 protein. The sample lists about 670,000 distinct CDR3 sequences; approximately 52% were seen once. This sequence joins TRBV5-5 and TRBJ2-7; the D gene is possibly TRBD1 (5 bases). The sequence was obtained from a woman older than 75 in good health. What was sequenced was blood. CDR3 DNA: TGTGCCAGCAGCTTCTCGGACATCCTCCGCGAGCAGTACTTC. As protein: CASSFSDILREQYF. The full variable domain, in which reference TRBV5-5 and TRBJ2-7 provide the parts outside the CDR3, is DAGVTQSPTHLIKTRGQQVTLRCSPISGHKSVSWYQQVLGQGPQFIFQYYEKEERGRGNFPDRFSARQFPNYSSELNVNALLLGDSALYLCASSFSDILREQYFGPGTRLTVT.